Below, 20 T cell receptor beta chains from the same sample are listed, as sequenced in a study of blood T cell repertoires in COVID-19. Profiling relied on immunoSEQ multiplex PCR, and the TCRdb table lists in-frame clones only, not all of them. The data show 230,000 or so clones, about 85% seen once. Sample: PBMCs or T cells enriched from blood (not recorded which). Receptors originate from a woman aged 25 to 39 who had recovered from COVID-19.

CDR3 region: CASSQRLAGAETQYF. As DNA, the CDR3 is TGTGCCAGCAGTCAACGACTAGCGGGGGCAGAGACCCAGTACTTC. This chain joins TRBV6-2 or TRBV6-3 and TRBJ2-5; TRBD2 matches at 12 bases. The V gene end was trimmed by 5 bases and the J gene end by 4 bases; junction bases not matched to a gene: 5. CDR1 and CDR2 (germline): MNHEY, SVGEGT. The CDR3 is 15 amino acids.

The rearrangement joins TRBV9 to TRBJ1-2, with 12 positions matching TRBD1. The germline CDR1 and CDR2 sequences are SGDLS and YYNGEE. The CDR3 covers 16 residues. V shed 4 bases, J shed 3 bases, and the junction held 7 bases outside the gene matches. For the CDR3, the DNA is TGTGCCAGCAGCACGAGAGGGACAGGGGGCGACTATGGCTACACCTTC. This gives the protein CASSTRGTGGDYGYTF.

V gene TRBV12-3 or TRBV12-4 combines with J gene TRBJ2-3, with unresolved D. The V and J ends lost 6 bases and 3 bases respectively, with 10 bases between them. The length of the CDR3 is 13 residues. CDR3 in amino acids: CASRNSWTDTQYF. The CDR3 bases are TGTGCCAGCAGGAACTCCTGGACAGATACGCAGTATTTT.

The chain has TRBV3-1 (or the pseudogene TRBV3-2) and TRBJ2-5, with TRBD2 matching 8 bases. The J segment lost 5 bases and the V segment lost 1 base, leaving 6 bases of the junction unmatched. This CDR3 is built from 15 residues. The germline gives CDR1 LGHDT, CDR2 YNNKEL (reference sequence). The CDR3 loop reads CASSQGRGGGETQYF. The CDR3 DNA is TGTGCCAGCAGCCAAGGCAGGGGCGGGGGGGAGACCCAGTACTTC.

The chain couples TRBV5-1 to TRBJ1-2; tentatively, D is TRBD1 (5 bases). The germline gives CDR1 SGHRS, CDR2 YFSETQ. Trimming took 2 bases from V and 7 from J, leaving 18 bases between them. The CDR3 spans 15 residues. The CDR3 spells CASSLSSRAEGGYTF. In DNA form, the CDR3 reads TGCGCCAGCAGCTTAAGTTCCAGGGCGGAGGGTGGCTACACCTTC.

The V and J genes are TRBV6-5 and TRBJ2-3, with 9 bases identical to TRBD1. The CDR3 is 15 residues long. Germline values: CDR1 MNHEY, CDR2 SVGAGI. V trimming: 6 bases; J trimming: 1 base; junction bases outside the gene matches: 5. The CDR3 spells CASRDRDRGTDTQYF. The CDR3 bases are TGTGCCAGCAGAGACCGGGACAGGGGCACAGATACGCAGTATTTT.

This rearrangement joins TRBV9 to TRBJ2-3; 10 nucleotides line up with TRBD2. J gave up 2 bases and V 0 bases, and 9 bases lay outside the gene matches. Germline lookup yields CDR1 SGDLS and CDR2 YYNGEE. The CDR3 is 18 amino acids. CDR3: CASSVESSGGRVTDTQYF. The CDR3 DNA sequence: TGTGCCAGCAGCGTAGAATCTAGCGGGGGCCGGGTCACAGATACGCAGTATTTT.

The gene calls are TRBV3-1 (or the pseudogene TRBV3-2) and TRBJ1-2; D is possibly TRBD1 (5 bases). The CDR3 is made up of 13 amino acids. V was cut by 1 base and J by 6 bases, with 9 bases left in between. Germline V gene data show CDR1 as LGHDT and CDR2 as YNNKEL (reference sequence). The CDR3 reads CASSQARGDGYTF. Here the CDR3 DNA reads TGTGCCAGCAGCCAAGCACGGGGGGATGGCTACACCTTC.

The rearrangement joins TRBV12-3 or TRBV12-4 to TRBJ2-3, with D uncertain. V was clipped by 3 bases and J by 5 bases, with 9 bases between them. This CDR3 has 13 residues. The CDR3 here is CASSFGLGDTQYF. The CDR3 DNA is TGTGCCAGCAGTTTCGGGTTAGGAGATACGCAGTATTTT.

J is TRBJ2-5 and V is TRBV7-8; D gene uncertain. Germline V lookup: CDR1 SGHVS, CDR2 FQNEAQ. CDR3 size: 14 residues. V lost 0 bases and J lost 3, with 8 bases in between. This chain's CDR3 is CASSLAPRKETQYF. CDR3 nucleotide sequence: TGTGCCAGCAGCTTAGCGCCCAGGAAAGAGACCCAGTACTTC. The full variable domain, rest sourced from reference TRBV7-8 and TRBJ2-5, is GAGVSQSPRYKVAKRGQDVALRCDPISGHVSLFWYQQALGQGPEFLTYFQNEAQLDKSGLPSDRFFAERPEGSVSTLKIQRTQQEDSAVYLCASSLAPRKETQYFGPGTRLLVL.

The V and J genes are TRBV19 and TRBJ1-2; D uncertain. In germline, CDR1 is LNHDA, CDR2 SQIVND (reference sequence). Trimming took off 9 bases at V and 2 bases at J, with 16 bases between the two ends. This CDR3 contains 14 residues. The chain's CDR3 is CASRPQHLNYGYTF. The CDR3 coding sequence is TGTGCCAGCCGACCACAGCACCTCAACTATGGCTACACCTTC.

The chain links TRBV5-1 to TRBJ2-5, with 10 bases fitting TRBD1. The V gene end was trimmed by 5 bases and the J gene end by 3 bases; junction bases not matched to a gene: 4. The CDR3 has 14 amino acids. Germline CDR1 reads SGHRS; CDR2 reads YFSETQ. The CDR3 loop is CASRRDRGKETQYF. The CDR3 DNA is TGCGCCAGCAGACGGGACAGGGGAAAAGAGACCCAGTACTTC.

The chain is built from TRBV19 and TRBJ1-1; 8 nucleotides align to TRBD1. CDR3 length equals 14 residues. V was clipped by 3 bases and J by 6 bases; unmatched bases: 6. Germline V lookup: CDR1 LNHDA, CDR2 SQIVND (reference sequence). CDR3 region: CASSIRDRRAEAFF. The CDR3 coding sequence is TGTGCCAGTAGTATCCGGGACAGGAGGGCTGAAGCTTTCTTT.

The gene calls are TRBV7-6 and TRBJ2-1; D ambiguous. Germline V gene lookup returns CDR1 SGHVS and CDR2 FNYEAQ. The CDR3 extends over 13 amino acids. Deletions cut 1 base from V and 4 bases from J, with 5 bases between. The CDR3 region has the DNA TGTGCCAGCAGCTTAGGGCCGTACAATGAGCAGTTCTTC. Translated: CASSLGPYNEQFF.

The chain recombines TRBV7-9 with TRBJ1-5, with 11 bases aligning to TRBD1. CDR3 length: 16 amino acids. Unmatched junction bases numbered 9, after V lost 5 bases and J lost 6 bases. Germline loops: CDR1 SEHNR, CDR2 FQNEAQ (reference sequence). The CDR3 protein is CASSRSRTGGSQPQHF. The CDR3 DNA reads TGTGCCAGCAGCCGGTCACGGACAGGGGGCAGTCAGCCCCAGCATTTT.

This chain joins TRBV11-3 and TRBJ2-3; tentatively, D is TRBD2 (6 bases). This CDR3 spans 16 amino acids. From germline, CDR1 is SGHNT and CDR2 YENEEA. V was shortened by 1 base and J by 3 bases, with 14 bases between the two germline ends. CDR3 coding DNA: TGTGCCAGCAGCTTAGGATCTAGCGCAGGAACAGATACGCAGTATTTT. Translated, it gives CASSLGSSAGTDTQYF.

This rearrangement joins TRBV5-4 to TRBJ2-7; D might be TRBD1 (6 bases). Trimming stripped 2 bases from V and 3 bases from J, with 15 bases between. Germline V gene lookup returns CDR1 SGHNT and CDR2 YYREEE (reference sequence). This CDR3 region has 15 residues. CDR3: CASSLGGLGYYEQYF. In nucleotides, the CDR3 is TGTGCCAGCAGCTTAGGGGGTCTTGGCTACTACGAGCAGTACTTC.

The chain employs TRBV4-3 and TRBJ1-1, with a tentative D call TRBD1 (5 bases). CDR3 length equals 13 residues. Germline values: CDR1 LGHNA, CDR2 YSLEER. V lost 4 bases to trimming and J lost 1 base, with 7 bases between them. CDR3 amino acids: CASSPTGNTEAFF. The CDR3 coding sequence is TGCGCCAGCAGCCCCACAGGGAACACTGAAGCTTTCTTT.

The chain couples TRBV7-9 to TRBJ2-3; 7 bases are shared with TRBD2. The germline V gene has CDR1 SEHNR and CDR2 FQNEAQ (reference sequence). J was trimmed by 3 bases and V by 5 bases; bases with no gene match: 8. The CDR3 is 15 residues long. The DNA of the CDR3 is TGTGCCAGCAGCGCCGGGACTATGGGAACAGATACGCAGTATTTT. This gives the protein CASSAGTMGTDTQYF.

The chain is built from TRBV13 and TRBJ2-5; D possibly corresponds to TRBD2 (5 bases). V lost 0 bases and J 4 bases, leaving 15 bases between the germline ends. In germline, CDR1 is PRHDT, CDR2 FYEKMQ (reference sequence). The CDR3 totals 16 residues. The CDR3: CASSLGAGVSGETQYF. Here the CDR3 DNA reads TGTGCCAGCAGCTTAGGGGCCGGGGTATCGGGAGAGACCCAGTACTTC.